This TCR beta chain was sequenced during a study of T cells expressing NK-cell markers. Study-wide background: According to the study, TCR beta repertoires originated from sorted CD3+CD56+NKG2C+, CD3+CD56+NKG2C- and CD3+CD56-NKG2C+ T cells. Study-wide findings and caveats: A range of about 1.0-8% of CD8+ T cells consisted of dominant NKG2C+ clonotypes in more than five donors. The CD3+CD56-NKG2C+ fraction of a handful of donors was also led by these clonotypes.

Note on this clonotype: Antigen unknown.

Per the germline V gene, CDR1 is MDHEN and CDR2 is SYDVKM. The CDR3 covers 14 residues. TCRdb re-called the 5' RACE reads, yielding one record per CDR3 amino acid sequence without DNA. The listing contains approximately 460,000 distinct CDR3 sequences. The gene calls are TRBV28 and TRBJ1-1; the D call of TRBD1 rests on TCRdb alone, since no DNA is present to check it. Sequencing used blood T cells: a sorted CD56 or NKG2C T cell subset, CD4+ or CD8+ T cells, or bulk PBMC T cells (not recorded which). This sequence originates from a woman aged 18 to 75 in good health. CDR3 sequence reads: CASSLGGLNTEAFF.